Below, one TCR beta chain is given with its context. The sample originates from a study of shared clonotypes between healthy human individuals. V shed 2 bases, J shed 6 bases, and the junction held 8 bases outside the gene matches. Germline assignment: CDR1 SQVTM and CDR2 ANQGSEA. CDR3 length: 17 residues. TCRdb's copy holds only in-frame clones and misses some; the assay was immunoSEQ multiplex PCR. The table shows some 2.4 million clones, with 80% to 95% occurring only once. The sequenced sample was naive CD4+ T cells from PBMCs. Indicated subset: CD45RA+ positively selected. The V and J genes are TRBV29-1 and TRBJ2-3, with 16 bases matching TRBD2. The TCR sequence derives from a man younger than 35 in good health. Some clones in this sample may be carry-over from other donors' samples. This chain's CDR3 is CSVERGGLAGGYDTQYF. In nucleotides, the CDR3 is TGCAGCGTTGAAAGGGGGGGACTAGCGGGAGGGTATGATACGCAGTATTTT.